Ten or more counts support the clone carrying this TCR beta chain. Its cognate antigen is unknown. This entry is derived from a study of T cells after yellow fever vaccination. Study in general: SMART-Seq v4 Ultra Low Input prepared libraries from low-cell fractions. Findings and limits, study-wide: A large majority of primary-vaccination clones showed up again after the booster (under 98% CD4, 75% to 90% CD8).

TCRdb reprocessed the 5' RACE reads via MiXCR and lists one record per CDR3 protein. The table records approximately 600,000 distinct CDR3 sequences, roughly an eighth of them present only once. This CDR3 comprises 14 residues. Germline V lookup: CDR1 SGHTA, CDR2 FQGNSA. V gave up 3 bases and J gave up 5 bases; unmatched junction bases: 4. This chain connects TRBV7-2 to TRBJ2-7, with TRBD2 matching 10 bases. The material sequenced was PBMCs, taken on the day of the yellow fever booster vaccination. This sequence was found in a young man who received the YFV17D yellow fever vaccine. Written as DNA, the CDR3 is TGTGCCAGCAGCTTGTCTAGCGGGAGCCACGAGCAGTACTTC. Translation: CASSLSSGSHEQYF.